This T cell receptor (beta chain) was sequenced during a study of patients and donors after allogeneic stem cell transplantation. Germline lookup yields CDR1 SGHDT and CDR2 YYEEEE. This CDR3 spans 16 amino acids. Trimming cost V 1 base and J 3 bases, with 14 bases left between them. One entry per CDR3 protein results from TCRdb running MiXCR on the RT-PCR reads. The sample lists about 960,000 distinct CDR3 sequences; about a sixth were seen once. This TCR derives from a human donor who was either an allogeneic HSCT recipient or a stem cell or donor lymphocyte infusion donor (not recorded which). It is not recorded whose cells these are; they may come from a transplant donor. The sample consisted of blood, either unsorted or a sorted T cell fraction (not recorded which). This chain joins TRBV5-6 and TRBJ1-5; possible D gene TRBD1, 6 bases. The CDR3 coding sequence is TGTGCCAGCAGCTTGACCCTGGGGGGGCCCAATCAGCCCCAGCATTTT. Protein product: CASSLTLGGPNQPQHF.